The rows below give T cell receptor beta chains drawn from one sample of a study of blood T cell repertoires in COVID-19. The data were produced by immunoSEQ multiplex PCR, yet TCRdb's version contains in-frame clones alone and is incomplete. The sample lists roughly 200,000 clones; about 70% were seen once. The sample taken for sequencing was peripheral blood. The receptors originated from a woman aged 45-60 years with active or convalescent COVID-19. Each CDR3 is given with its conserved first and last residue. A D gene is named only where the DNA matches it firmly. The size of a clone is reported for some rows only, either as once, few or many, or as a class for expanded clones.

cdr3_aa cdr3_nt j_call clone_size d_call v_call
CASSQDLGGPGNQPQHF TGCGCCAGCAGCCAAGATCTGGGGGGGCCAGGCAATCAGCCCCAGCATTTT TRBJ1-5 NA NA TRBV4-3
CASRGFDEQYF TGTGCCAGCCGGGGGTTCGACGAGCAGTACTTC TRBJ2-7 NA NA TRBV12-3/TRBV12-4
CASSSMPWRMEKLFF TGTGCCAGCAGCAGCATGCCCTGGAGGATGGAAAAACTGTTTTTT TRBJ1-4 NA NA TRBV7-6
CASSELDTEAFF TGTGCCAGTAGTGAGCTGGACACTGAAGCTTTCTTT TRBJ1-1 NA NA TRBV19
CASSLSRSETQYF TGTGCCAGCAGCTTAAGTAGGAGCGAGACCCAGTACTTC TRBJ2-5 NA NA TRBV7-2
CAISENSPDTQYF TGTGCCATCAGTGAGAACAGTCCAGATACGCAGTATTTT TRBJ2-3 NA NA TRBV10-3
CASSLDREGPKSPLHF TGTGCCAGCAGCTTGGACAGGGAAGGGCCCAAATCACCCCTCCACTTT TRBJ1-6 once NA TRBV5-6
CASSSLAAVSTDTQYF TGTGCCAGCAGCTCACTAGCGGCCGTTAGCACAGATACGCAGTATTTT TRBJ2-3 NA TRBD2 TRBV7-6
CAWSAVQGGEKLFF TGTGCCTGGAGTGCGGTACAGGGTGGGGAAAAACTGTTTTTT TRBJ1-4 NA NA TRBV30
CASSSPGSNQPQHF TGTGCCAGCAGCTCCCCAGGGAGCAATCAGCCCCAGCATTTT TRBJ1-5 NA NA TRBV28
CAWSVTPSGSVPNRLVGAQYF TGTGCCTGGAGTGTAACCCCTAGCGGGAGTGTCCCAAATCGGTTAGTGGGGGCCCAGTACTTC TRBJ2-5 many TRBD2 TRBV30
CAWNRQLRDPLAGGVAKETQYF TGTGCCTGGAATAGACAGCTCCGGGACCCGCTTGCGGGAGGAGTCGCAAAAGAGACCCAGTACTTC TRBJ2-5 NA TRBD2 TRBV30
CASSGQGNRTYEQYF TGTGCCAGCAGTGGCCAGGGGAACAGAACCTACGAGCAGTACTTC TRBJ2-7 NA NA TRBV6-4
CASSLALAGGPDTQYF TGTGCCAGCAGCTTAGCCCTAGCGGGGGGGCCAGATACGCAGTATTTT TRBJ2-3 few TRBD2 TRBV7-2
CASRSPVGEGDTEAFF TGTGCCAGCAGATCCCCAGTGGGGGAGGGGGACACTGAAGCTTTCTTT TRBJ1-1 NA NA TRBV27
CAISEGVETQYF TGTGCCATCAGTGAAGGGGTGGAGACCCAGTACTTC TRBJ2-5 NA NA TRBV10-3
CASSRWTGNVRETQYF TGTGCCAGCAGCCGCTGGACAGGGAATGTTAGGGAGACCCAGTACTTC TRBJ2-5 NA TRBD1 TRBV7-9
CASSLDRGTGRPQHF TGTGCCAGTAGCCTGGACAGGGGCACCGGCCGGCCCCAGCATTTT TRBJ1-5 NA TRBD1 TRBV19
CASSRQANTEAFF TGTGCCAGCAGTCGACAGGCGAACACTGAAGCTTTCTTT TRBJ1-1 NA NA TRBV27
CASSLLPRGIHEQYF TGTGCCAGCAGCCTTCTTCCCAGGGGGATCCACGAGCAGTACTTC TRBJ2-7 once TRBD1 TRBV5-5
CASSLGGSGGQETQYF TGTGCCAGCAGCTTAGGGGGAAGCGGGGGACAAGAGACCCAGTACTTC TRBJ2-5 NA TRBD2 TRBV7-8
CASMADRSLNQPQHF TGTGCCAGTATGGCGGACAGGTCCCTGAATCAGCCCCAGCATTTT TRBJ1-5 NA TRBD1 TRBV19
CAWSDGTSRSTDTQYF TGTGCCTGGAGTGACGGGACTTCAAGGAGCACAGATACGCAGTATTTT TRBJ2-3 NA NA TRBV30
CASSARRTGSEAFF TGTGCCAGCAGCGCGAGAAGGACAGGGAGCGAAGCTTTCTTT TRBJ1-1 NA TRBD1 TRBV9
CASSLEGQGADEQYF TGTGCCAGCAGTCTAGAAGGACAGGGCGCCGACGAGCAGTACTTC TRBJ2-7 NA TRBD1 TRBV27
CATSKDRAYGYTF TGTGCCACCAGCAAGGACAGGGCCTATGGCTACACCTTC TRBJ1-2 NA TRBD1 TRBV15
CSVVRTGGPNEQFF TGCAGCGTTGTAAGGACAGGGGGACCCAATGAGCAGTTCTTC TRBJ2-1 NA TRBD1 TRBV29-1
CASSRGQGEPAFF TGTGCCAGCTCACGCGGACAGGGGGAGCCGGCTTTCTTT TRBJ1-1 NA TRBD1 TRBV18
CASSRDMNQPQHF TGCGCCAGCAGCAGGGACATGAATCAGCCCCAGCATTTT TRBJ1-5 NA NA TRBV5-1
CAISVKGQDSGNTIYF TGTGCCATCAGTGTCAAGGGACAGGACTCTGGAAACACCATATATTTT TRBJ1-3 once TRBD1 TRBV10-3
CASRWGEGNSPLHF TGTGCCAGCAGATGGGGGGAAGGCAATTCACCCCTCCACTTT TRBJ1-6 NA NA TRBV6-5
CASRLVFPHLGPRVDTQYF TGTGCAAGTCGCTTAGTCTTCCCCCACCTCGGGCCGCGGGTCGATACGCAGTATTTT TRBJ2-3 NA NA TRBV12-2
CASSLGTPPATGELFF TGTGCCAGCAGCCTAGGGACTCCCCCAGCAACCGGGGAGCTGTTTTTT TRBJ2-2 NA NA TRBV11-2
CASSLGAGHGYTF TGTGCCAGCAGTTTAGGGGCAGGGCATGGCTACACCTTC TRBJ1-2 medium-sized NA TRBV12-3/TRBV12-4
CASSTSGLGRDSTEAFF TGTGCCAGTAGTACATCCGGGTTGGGGCGCGATAGCACTGAAGCTTTCTTT TRBJ1-1 NA NA TRBV19
CASSLAAGGRGGTDTQYF TGCGCCAGCAGCTTGGCAGCGGGGGGGCGTGGAGGCACAGATACGCAGTATTTT TRBJ2-3 NA TRBD2 TRBV5-1
CASSLVQGPYEQYF TGTGCCAGCAGCTTAGTTCAGGGGCCCTACGAGCAGTACTTC TRBJ2-7 NA NA TRBV7-8
CAISVDRVTQETQYF TGTGCCATCAGCGTGGACAGGGTGACCCAAGAGACCCAGTACTTC TRBJ2-5 few TRBD1 TRBV10-3
CASSLKTQGYEQYF TGTGCCAGCAGTTTAAAGACACAGGGCTACGAGCAGTACTTC TRBJ2-7 NA NA TRBV27
CASSEDRDRVGETQYF TGTGCCAGCAGTGAAGATCGCGACAGGGTGGGAGAGACCCAGTACTTC TRBJ2-5 NA TRBD1 TRBV2
CATRQGNQPQHF TGTGCCACCAGACAGGGGAATCAGCCCCAGCATTTT TRBJ1-5 NA TRBD1 TRBV19
CASSGGGQAGYGYTF TGCGCCAGCAGCGGAGGAGGACAGGCGGGATATGGCTACACCTTC TRBJ1-2 NA TRBD1 TRBV5-1
CASSALAVYNEQFF TGCGCCAGCTCGGCTCTCGCGGTCTACAATGAGCAGTTCTTC TRBJ2-1 few NA TRBV10-1
CASSLQGPPLNSPLHF TGTGCCAGCAGTTTACAGGGCCCCCCGCTCAATTCACCCCTCCACTTT TRBJ1-6 NA NA TRBV27
CASSQRDSDPEYF TGTGCCAGCTCGCAAAGGGACAGCGACCCGGAGTACTTC TRBJ2-5 NA TRBD1 TRBV18
CASRETGSTGELFF TGTGCCAGCAGAGAGACAGGAAGCACCGGGGAGCTGTTTTTT TRBJ2-2 NA NA TRBV4-2
CASSRDTPNTEAFF TGTGCCAGCAGCCGGGACACCCCGAACACTGAAGCTTTCTTT TRBJ1-1 NA NA TRBV28
CASTFSGNTYEQYF TGTGCCAGTACCTTTAGCGGGAATACCTACGAGCAGTACTTC TRBJ2-7 NA TRBD2 TRBV19
CASSPLWDRGRVTEAFF TGTGCCAGCAGCCCACTCTGGGACAGGGGGCGGGTCACTGAAGCTTTCTTT TRBJ1-1 NA TRBD1 TRBV11-2
CASGGATEAFF TGCGCCAGCGGGGGGGCTACTGAAGCTTTCTTT TRBJ1-1 NA NA TRBV5-1
CAWSTDRGGTGELFF TGTGCCTGGAGTACGGACAGGGGGGGCACCGGGGAGCTGTTTTTT TRBJ2-2 NA TRBD1 TRBV30
CASSKEGDISYNEQFF TGTGCCAGTAGTAAGGAGGGCGATATCTCCTACAATGAGCAGTTCTTC TRBJ2-1 NA NA TRBV19
CASSTTGTGANVLTF TGTGCCAGTAGTACTACAGGGACTGGGGCCAACGTCCTGACTTTC TRBJ2-6 NA NA TRBV19